This is a list of T cell receptor beta chains from one sample in a study of blood T cell repertoires in COVID-19. Sequenced by immunoSEQ multiplex PCR; TCRdb stores in-frame clones only, minus some. The sample contains roughly 150,000 clones, 88% of which appear only once. Sequences were obtained from peripheral blood. These receptors all stem from a woman in her seventies with acute or convalescent COVID-19. Both conserved end residues are part of each CDR3. A D gene is named only where the DNA matches it firmly. Some rows have no size entry. The others give once, few or many, or a class for an expanded clone.

TRBJ1-1	NA	NA	TRBV18	CASSIQGATEAFF	TGTGCCAGCTCAATTCAGGGTGCCACTGAAGCTTTCTTT
TRBJ2-2	NA	NA	TRBV28	CASVPGGAGGVIGELFF	TGTGCCAGCGTTCCGGGGGGTGCAGGGGGCGTAATCGGGGAGCTGTTTTTT
TRBJ1-1	NA	NA	TRBV10-3	CAISDGAGGAFF	TGTGCCATCAGTGACGGGGCCGGGGGAGCTTTCTTT
TRBJ1-2	NA	NA	TRBV6-5	CASSLEANYGYTF	TGTGCCAGCAGTTTAGAGGCCAACTATGGCTACACCTTC
TRBJ2-2	NA	NA	TRBV19	CASAIGQGWAGELFF	TGTGCCAGCGCAATCGGGCAGGGGTGGGCCGGGGAGCTGTTTTTT
TRBJ2-1	TRBD2	NA	TRBV4-1	CASSQSSGWVAGHNEQFF	TGCGCCAGCAGCCAATCCTCCGGGTGGGTAGCGGGTCACAATGAGCAGTTCTTC
TRBJ1-4	NA	NA	TRBV5-5	CASSLTPDRKLFF	TGTGCCAGCAGCTTGACCCCTGATCGGAAACTGTTTTTT
TRBJ1-6	NA	NA	TRBV6-5	CASRQTDYNSPLHF	TGTGCCAGCAGACAGACAGATTATAATTCACCCCTCCACTTT
TRBJ2-4	NA	few	TRBV18	CASSPTNAKNIQYF	TGTGCCAGCTCACCAACAAACGCCAAAAACATTCAGTACTTC
TRBJ1-5	NA	NA	TRBV18	CASSPGQVTNQPQHF	TGTGCCAGCTCACCCGGTCAGGTTACCAATCAGCCCCAGCATTTT
TRBJ2-2	TRBD2	NA	TRBV4-2	CASSQEFGSGATGELFF	TGTGCCAGCAGCCAAGAATTTGGTAGCGGGGCCACCGGGGAGCTGTTTTTT
TRBJ2-5	TRBD1	NA	TRBV7-7	CASSSRDRGLETQYF	TGTGCTAGCAGCTCCAGGGACAGGGGGTTAGAGACCCAGTACTTC
TRBJ2-7	NA	NA	TRBV5-6	CASSWGGGYEQYF	TGTGCCAGCAGTTGGGGCGGCGGTTACGAGCAGTACTTC
TRBJ1-3	NA	NA	TRBV3-1/TRBV3-2	CASSQAGIGLTGNTIYF	TGTGCCAGCAGCCAAGCGGGGATCGGGTTAACTGGAAACACCATATATTTT
TRBJ1-4	TRBD1	once	TRBV7-9	CASSSDRVANEKLFF	TGTGCCAGCAGCTCAGACAGGGTGGCGAATGAAAAACTGTTTTTT
TRBJ2-1	NA	NA	TRBV5-1	CASSSTNSGYEQFF	TGCGCCAGCAGCTCCACGAACTCAGGGTATGAGCAGTTCTTC
TRBJ2-2	NA	NA	TRBV7-9	CASSLFGNTGELFF	TGTGCCAGCAGCTTGTTCGGGAACACCGGGGAGCTGTTTTTT
TRBJ1-4	NA	NA	TRBV30	CAWRKSGEGEKLFF	TGTGCCTGGAGAAAATCGGGGGAGGGTGAAAAACTGTTTTTT